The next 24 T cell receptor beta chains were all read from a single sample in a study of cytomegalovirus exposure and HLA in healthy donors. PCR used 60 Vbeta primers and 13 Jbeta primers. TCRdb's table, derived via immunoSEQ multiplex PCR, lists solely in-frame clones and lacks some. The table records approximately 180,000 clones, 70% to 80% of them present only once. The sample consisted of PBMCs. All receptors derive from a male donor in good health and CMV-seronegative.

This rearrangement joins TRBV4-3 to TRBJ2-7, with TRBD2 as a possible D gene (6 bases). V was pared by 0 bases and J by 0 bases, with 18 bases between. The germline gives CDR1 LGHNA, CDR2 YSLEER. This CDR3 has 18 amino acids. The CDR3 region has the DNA TGCGCCAGCAGCCAAGATGGAGGCGGGGCGTCGAGCTCCTACGAGCAGTACTTC. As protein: CASSQDGGGASSSYEQYF.

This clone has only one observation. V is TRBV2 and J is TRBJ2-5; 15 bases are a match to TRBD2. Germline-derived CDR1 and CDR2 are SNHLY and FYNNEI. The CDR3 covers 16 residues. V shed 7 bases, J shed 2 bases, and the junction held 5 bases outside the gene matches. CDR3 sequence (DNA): TGTGCCAGCAAAGGACTAGCGGGGGGGCGGCAAGAGACCCAGTACTTC. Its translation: CASKGLAGGRQETQYF. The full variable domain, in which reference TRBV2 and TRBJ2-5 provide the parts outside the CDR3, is EPEVTQTPSHQVTQMGQEVILRCVPISNHLYFYWYRQILGQKVEFLVSFYNNEISEKSEIFDDQFSVERPDGSNFTLKIRSTKLEDSAMYFCASKGLAGGRQETQYFGPGTRLLVL.

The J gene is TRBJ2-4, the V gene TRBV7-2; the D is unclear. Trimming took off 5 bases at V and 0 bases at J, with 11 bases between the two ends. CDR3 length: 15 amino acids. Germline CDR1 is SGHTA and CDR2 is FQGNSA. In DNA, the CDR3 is TGTGCCAGCAGCGCCGCGGCCCTAGCCAAAAACATTCAGTACTTC. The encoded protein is CASSAAALAKNIQYF.

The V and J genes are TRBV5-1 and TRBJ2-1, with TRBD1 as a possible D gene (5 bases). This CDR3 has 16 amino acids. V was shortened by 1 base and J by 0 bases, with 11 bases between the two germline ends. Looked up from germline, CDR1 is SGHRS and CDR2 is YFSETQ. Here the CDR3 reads CASSLMGQSSYNEQFF. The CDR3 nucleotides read TGCGCCAGCAGCTTGATGGGGCAAAGCTCCTACAATGAGCAGTTCTTC.

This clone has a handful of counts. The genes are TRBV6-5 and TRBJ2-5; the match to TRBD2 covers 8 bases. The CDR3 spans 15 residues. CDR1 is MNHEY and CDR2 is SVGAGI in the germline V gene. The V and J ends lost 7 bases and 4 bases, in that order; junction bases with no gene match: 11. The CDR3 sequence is CASTMGGLAGETQYF. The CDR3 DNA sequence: TGTGCCAGCACCATGGGCGGACTAGCAGGAGAGACCCAGTACTTC.

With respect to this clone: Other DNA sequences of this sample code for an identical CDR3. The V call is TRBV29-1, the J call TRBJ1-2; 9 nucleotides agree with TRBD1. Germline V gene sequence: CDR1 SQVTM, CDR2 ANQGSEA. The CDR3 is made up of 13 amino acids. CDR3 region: CSAGTGTNYGYTF. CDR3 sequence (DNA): TGCAGTGCCGGGACAGGGACAAACTATGGCTACACCTTC. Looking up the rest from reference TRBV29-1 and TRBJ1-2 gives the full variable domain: SAVISQKPSRDICQRGTSLTIQCQVDSQVTMMFWYRQQPGQSLTLIATANQGSEATYESGFVIDKFPISRPNLTFSTLTVSNMSPEDSSIYLCSAGTGTNYGYTFGSGTRLTVV.

The CDR3 here is CASSSTGEEDEQYF. In nucleotides, the CDR3 is TGCGCCAGCAGCTCGACAGGGGAGGAGGACGAGCAGTACTTC. V gene TRBV5-1 combines with J gene TRBJ2-7, with 8 bases matching TRBD1. The CDR3 has 14 amino acids. With V trimmed by 3 bases and J by 5 bases, 7 bases remained unmatched. Looked up from germline, CDR1 is SGHRS and CDR2 is YFSETQ.

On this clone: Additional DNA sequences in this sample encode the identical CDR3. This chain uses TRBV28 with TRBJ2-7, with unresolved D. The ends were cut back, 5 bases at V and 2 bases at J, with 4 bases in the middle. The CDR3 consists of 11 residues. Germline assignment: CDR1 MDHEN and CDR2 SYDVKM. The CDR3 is CASSVTYEQYF. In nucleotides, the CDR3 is TGTGCCAGCAGTGTAACCTACGAGCAGTACTTC. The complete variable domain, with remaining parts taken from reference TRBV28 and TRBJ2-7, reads DVKVTQSSRYLVKRTGEKVFLECVQDMDHENMFWYRQDPGLGLRLIYFSYDVKMKEKGDIPEGYSVSREKKERFSLILESASTNQTSMYLCASSVTYEQYFGPGTRLTVT.

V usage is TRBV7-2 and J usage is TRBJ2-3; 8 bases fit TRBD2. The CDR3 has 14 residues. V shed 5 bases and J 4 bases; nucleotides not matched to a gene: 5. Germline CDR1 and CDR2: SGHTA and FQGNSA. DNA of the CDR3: TGTGCCAGCAGCACCGCGGGGGGCGCAGATACGCAGTATTTT. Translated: CASSTAGGADTQYF.

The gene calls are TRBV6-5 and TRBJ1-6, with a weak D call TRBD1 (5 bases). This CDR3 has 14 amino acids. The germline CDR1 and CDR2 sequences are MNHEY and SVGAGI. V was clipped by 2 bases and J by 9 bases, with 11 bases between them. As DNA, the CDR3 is TGTGCCAGCAGTTACAAGGCAGGGTTTTCACCCCTCCACTTT. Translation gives CASSYKAGFSPLHF.

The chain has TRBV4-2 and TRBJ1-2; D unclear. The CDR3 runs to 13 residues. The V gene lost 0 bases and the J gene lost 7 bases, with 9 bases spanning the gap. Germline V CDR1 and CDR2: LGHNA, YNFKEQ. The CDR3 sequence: CASSQERGSGYTF. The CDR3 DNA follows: TGTGCCAGCAGCCAAGAAAGAGGGAGTGGCTACACCTTC.

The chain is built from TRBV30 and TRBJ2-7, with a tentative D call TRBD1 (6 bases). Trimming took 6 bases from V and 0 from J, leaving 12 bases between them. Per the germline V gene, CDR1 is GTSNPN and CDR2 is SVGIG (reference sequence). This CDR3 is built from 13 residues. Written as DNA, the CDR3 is TGTGCCTGCTCGACAGGCTACTCCTACGAGCAGTACTTC. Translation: CACSTGYSYEQYF.

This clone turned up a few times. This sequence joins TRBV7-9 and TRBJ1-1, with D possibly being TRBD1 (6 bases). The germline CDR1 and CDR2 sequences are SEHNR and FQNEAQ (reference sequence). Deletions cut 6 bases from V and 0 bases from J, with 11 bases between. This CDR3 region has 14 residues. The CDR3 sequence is CASRAGHMNTEAFF. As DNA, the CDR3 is TGTGCCAGCAGAGCGGGACACATGAACACTGAAGCTTTCTTT.

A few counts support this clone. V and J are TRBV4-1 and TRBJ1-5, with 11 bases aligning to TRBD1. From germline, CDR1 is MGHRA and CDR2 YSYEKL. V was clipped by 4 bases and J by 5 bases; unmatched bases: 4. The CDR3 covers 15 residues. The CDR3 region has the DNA TGCGCCAGCAGCCCAGGGACAGGGGGGCATCAGCCCCAGCATTTT. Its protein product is CASSPGTGGHQPQHF.

The DNA of the CDR3 is TGTGCTTGGGAGGGAAACTATGGCTACACCTTC. Protein sequence: CAWEGNYGYTF. The V and J genes are TRBV30 and TRBJ1-2; D remains ambiguous. CDR1 is GTSNPN, CDR2 SVGIG, per germline (reference sequence). This CDR3 contains 11 residues.

The CDR3 loop is CASSLFSGAYEQYF. The CDR3 bases are TGTGCCAGCAGTTTATTCAGTGGAGCCTACGAGCAGTACTTC. The chain recombines TRBV28 with TRBJ2-7, with D hard to call. The CDR3 covers 14 residues. Germline values: CDR1 MDHEN, CDR2 SYDVKM. With 1 base removed from V and 2 bases from J, the gap between germline ends came to 9 bases.

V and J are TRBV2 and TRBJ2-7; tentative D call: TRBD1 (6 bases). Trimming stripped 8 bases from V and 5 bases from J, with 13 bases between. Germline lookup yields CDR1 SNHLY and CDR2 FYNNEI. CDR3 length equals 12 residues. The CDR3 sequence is CASSGDNHEQYF. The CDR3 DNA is TGTGCCAGCTCAGGGGATAACCACGAGCAGTACTTC.

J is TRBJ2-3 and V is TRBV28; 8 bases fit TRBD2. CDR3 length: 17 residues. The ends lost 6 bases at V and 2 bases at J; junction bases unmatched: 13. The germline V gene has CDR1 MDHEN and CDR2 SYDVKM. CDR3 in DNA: TGTGCCAGCAGCCTCCTGGGGCTAGCGGGTCCCACAGATACGCAGTATTTT. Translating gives CASSLLGLAGPTDTQYF. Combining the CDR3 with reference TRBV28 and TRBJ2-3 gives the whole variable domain DVKVTQSSRYLVKRTGEKVFLECVQDMDHENMFWYRQDPGLGLRLIYFSYDVKMKEKGDIPEGYSVSREKKERFSLILESASTNQTSMYLCASSLLGLAGPTDTQYFGPGTRLTVL.

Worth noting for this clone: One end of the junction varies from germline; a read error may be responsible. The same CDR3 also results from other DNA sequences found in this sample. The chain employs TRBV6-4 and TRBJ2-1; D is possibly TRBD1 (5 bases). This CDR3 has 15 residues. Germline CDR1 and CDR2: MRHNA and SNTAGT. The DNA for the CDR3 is TGTGCCAGCAGCACACGTGGACAAATTAACAATGAGCAATTCTTC. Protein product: CASSTRGQINNEQFF.

CDR3 in amino acids: CASSLDGPRTQYF. As DNA, the CDR3 is TGTGCCAGCAGCCTCGATGGCCCCAGGACGCAGTATTTT. This chain connects TRBV7-9 to TRBJ2-3; no firm D call. This CDR3 region has 13 residues. V dropped 5 bases and J dropped 9 bases, with 15 bases sitting between them. The germline V gene has CDR1 SEHNR and CDR2 FQNEAQ (reference sequence).

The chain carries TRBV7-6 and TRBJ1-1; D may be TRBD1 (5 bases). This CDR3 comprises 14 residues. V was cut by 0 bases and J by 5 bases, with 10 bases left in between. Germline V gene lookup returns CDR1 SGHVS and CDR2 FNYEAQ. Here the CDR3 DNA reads TGTGCCAGCAGCTTAGCGTCGGGGGGTACTGAAGCTTTCTTT. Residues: CASSLASGGTEAFF.

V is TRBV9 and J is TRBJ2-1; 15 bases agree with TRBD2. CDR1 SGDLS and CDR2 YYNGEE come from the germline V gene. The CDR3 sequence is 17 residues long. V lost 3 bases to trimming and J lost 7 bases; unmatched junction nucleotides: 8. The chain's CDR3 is CASSAGTSGGFSNEQFF. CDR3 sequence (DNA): TGTGCCAGCAGCGCAGGGACTAGCGGGGGGTTTAGTAATGAGCAGTTCTTC.

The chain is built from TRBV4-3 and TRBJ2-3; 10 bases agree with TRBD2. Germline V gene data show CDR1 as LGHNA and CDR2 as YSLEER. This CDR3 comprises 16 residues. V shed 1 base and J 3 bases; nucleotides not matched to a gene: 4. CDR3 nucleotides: TGCGCCAGCAGCCAAGCCGGGGGACTAGCGACAGATACGCAGTATTTT. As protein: CASSQAGGLATDTQYF.

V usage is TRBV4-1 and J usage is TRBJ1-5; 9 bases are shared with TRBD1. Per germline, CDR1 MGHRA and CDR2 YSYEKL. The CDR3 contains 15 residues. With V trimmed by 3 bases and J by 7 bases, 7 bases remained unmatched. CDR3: CASSQDGTGYQPQHF. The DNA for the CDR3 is TGCGCCAGCAGCCAGGACGGGACAGGGTACCAGCCCCAGCATTTT.